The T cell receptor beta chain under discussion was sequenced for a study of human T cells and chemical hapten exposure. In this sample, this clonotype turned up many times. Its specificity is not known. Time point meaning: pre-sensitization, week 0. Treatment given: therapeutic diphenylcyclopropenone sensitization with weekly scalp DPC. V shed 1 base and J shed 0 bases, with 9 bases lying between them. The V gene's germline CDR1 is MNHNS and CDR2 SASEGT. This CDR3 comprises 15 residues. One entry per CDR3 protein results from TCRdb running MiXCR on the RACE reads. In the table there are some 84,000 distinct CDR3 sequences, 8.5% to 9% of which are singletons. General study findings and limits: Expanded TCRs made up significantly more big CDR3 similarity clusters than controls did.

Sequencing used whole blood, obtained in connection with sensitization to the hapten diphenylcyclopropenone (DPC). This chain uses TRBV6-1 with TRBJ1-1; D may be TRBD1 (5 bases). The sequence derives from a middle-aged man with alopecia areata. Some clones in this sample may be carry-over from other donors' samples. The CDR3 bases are TGTGCCAGCAGTGAAGGATCAGGGATGAACACTGAAGCTTTCTTT. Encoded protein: CASSEGSGMNTEAFF.